This TCR beta chain was captured in a study of early T cells in non-severe SARS-CoV-2 infection. The wider study: It was bulk RNA from unsorted whole blood that was sequenced, and the chains were unpaired. Whole-study findings and limits: Missing private and CD4 specificities, VDJdb matching favored anti-spike CD8 responses.

On this clonotype: Its antigen remains unknown.

V gave up 8 bases and J gave up 7 bases, with 17 bases separating them. Looked up from germline, CDR1 is SQVTM and CDR2 is ANQGSEA. The CDR3 loop spans 12 amino acids. TCRdb recomputed calls from the 5' RACE reads with MiXCR, one row per CDR3 protein. The sample includes just over 65,000 distinct CDR3 sequences, over 10% seen only once; the top ten take almost 8.5%. This clonotype originated in an adult who was a healthcare worker with PCR-confirmed SARS-CoV-2 infection or an uninfected control (not recorded which). The sequenced sample consisted of whole blood. This chain uses TRBV29-1 with TRBJ2-5; D not resolved. For the CDR3, the DNA is TGCAGCCCAGATGAGCTAGGCGGGACCCAGTACTTC. Its protein product is CSPDELGGTQYF.